Here is one TCR beta chain with its context. Antigen unknown. Per germline, CDR1 SEHNR and CDR2 FQNEAQ (reference sequence). CDR3 length: 14 amino acids. V was clipped by 3 bases and J by 5 bases, with 11 bases between them. The sample comes from a study of somatic mutations in cytotoxic T cells in rheumatoid arthritis. Study conclusions and caveats: Increasing age coincided with elevated CD8+ clonality among rheumatoid arthritis patients, though not among healthy controls. Over 20% of CD8+ cells belonged to the largest CD8+ clone in about an eighth of the 65 patients. The clonality of CD8+ T cells was not significantly different between rheumatoid arthritis patients and age-matched healthy controls.

Some clones are missing from TCRdb's copy, which holds only in-frame ones; the method was immunoSEQ multiplex PCR. The sample lists roughly 18,000 clones, more than 60% occurring once. The receptor was isolated from a woman aged 55-69 years in good health. The V and J genes are TRBV7-9 and TRBJ2-1; the D gene could be TRBD1 or TRBD2 (5 bases each). The source material was CD8+ T cells sorted from blood. The CDR3 nucleotides read TGTGCCAGCAGCTTCGGGGCCAAAGACAATGAGCAGTTCTTC. Translated: CASSFGAKDNEQFF.